This TCR beta chain was identified during a study of blood T cell repertoires in COVID-19. The J segment lost 1 base and the V segment lost 3 bases, leaving 11 bases of the junction unmatched. There are 16 residues in the CDR3. CDR1 DFQATT and CDR2 SNEGSKA come from the germline V gene (reference sequence). Repertoires were generated with immunoSEQ multiplex PCR, while TCRdb's copy carries only in-frame clones and drops some. The sample lists 40,000 or so clones, almost 85% occurring once. This clone was observed a few times. Sequenced material: peripheral blood. The clonotype comes from a human donor in a cohort sampled during active COVID-19. The rearrangement uses TRBV20-1 and TRBJ1-1; 7 nucleotides agree with TRBD1. In DNA, the CDR3 is TGCAGTGCTAGTAAAGTCGCCAGGGGGAGGAACACTGAAGCTTTCTTT. It specifies CSASKVARGRNTEAFF.